Sequencing of this T cell receptor (beta chain) was carried out in a study of CD8+CD57+ T cells in acquired aplastic anemia. Study-wide background: CD4+ and CD8+ cells, once sorted, gave DNA averaging approximately 3.4 ug. The average read count for CD4+ cells in healthy donors was around 10 million. Whole-study findings and limits: Patients showed no significant difference from controls in CD8+ Simpson's diversity. The number of CD8+ CDR3 sequences shared by patients and controls was about 27.

This clonotype occurred many times. What it binds is not known. V shed 6 bases and J shed 2 bases, with 13 bases lying between them. Looked up from germline, CDR1 is MNHNS and CDR2 is SASEGT. The CDR3 is 14 amino acids. TCR beta VDJ and CDR3 profiles were obtained from a genomic DNA template. TCRdb re-derived calls from the reads in MiXCR, one entry per CDR3 protein. The data contain about 220,000 distinct CDR3 sequences, approximately 35% of them singletons. This receptor was identified in a human donor in good health, serving as a control. The sequencing sample was made of sorted CD4+, CD8+, or CD8+CD57+ T cells (not recorded which) from PBMCs. The chain is built from TRBV6-1 and TRBJ1-1, with TRBD1 as a possible D gene (5 bases). The CDR3 is CASRPRGDNTEAFF. As DNA, the CDR3 is TGTGCCAGCAGGCCAAGGGGAGATAACACTGAAGCTTTCTTT.